This T cell receptor (beta chain) was identified in a study of T cell responses to AZD1222 COVID-19 vaccine. Study information: Pooling covered second doses at about 4 or about 12 weeks. The study's findings and limits: Only after the peak T cell response were repertoires sampled. The donor cohort was predominantly white British with a female majority, and clonal diversity may have been underestimated.

To note about this clone: Antigen unknown.

The CDR3 loop spans 15 amino acids. Germline CDR1 is SGHKS and CDR2 is YYEKEE (reference sequence). V lost 4 bases and J 0 bases, leaving 11 bases between the germline ends. The protocol was immunoSEQ multiplex PCR, while the TCRdb copy is restricted to in-frame clones and leaves out a portion. The data hold tens of thousands of clones, with about nine tenths observed a single time. The sequence derives from an adult in good health. This specimen was peripheral blood, taken on day 0 of AZD1222 vaccination. This chain uses TRBV5-5 with TRBJ1-3; D is ambiguous. In DNA, the CDR3 is TGTGCCAGCAGCCTGTCCTCGGCCTCTGGAAACACCATATATTTT. Translating it yields CASSLSSASGNTIYF.